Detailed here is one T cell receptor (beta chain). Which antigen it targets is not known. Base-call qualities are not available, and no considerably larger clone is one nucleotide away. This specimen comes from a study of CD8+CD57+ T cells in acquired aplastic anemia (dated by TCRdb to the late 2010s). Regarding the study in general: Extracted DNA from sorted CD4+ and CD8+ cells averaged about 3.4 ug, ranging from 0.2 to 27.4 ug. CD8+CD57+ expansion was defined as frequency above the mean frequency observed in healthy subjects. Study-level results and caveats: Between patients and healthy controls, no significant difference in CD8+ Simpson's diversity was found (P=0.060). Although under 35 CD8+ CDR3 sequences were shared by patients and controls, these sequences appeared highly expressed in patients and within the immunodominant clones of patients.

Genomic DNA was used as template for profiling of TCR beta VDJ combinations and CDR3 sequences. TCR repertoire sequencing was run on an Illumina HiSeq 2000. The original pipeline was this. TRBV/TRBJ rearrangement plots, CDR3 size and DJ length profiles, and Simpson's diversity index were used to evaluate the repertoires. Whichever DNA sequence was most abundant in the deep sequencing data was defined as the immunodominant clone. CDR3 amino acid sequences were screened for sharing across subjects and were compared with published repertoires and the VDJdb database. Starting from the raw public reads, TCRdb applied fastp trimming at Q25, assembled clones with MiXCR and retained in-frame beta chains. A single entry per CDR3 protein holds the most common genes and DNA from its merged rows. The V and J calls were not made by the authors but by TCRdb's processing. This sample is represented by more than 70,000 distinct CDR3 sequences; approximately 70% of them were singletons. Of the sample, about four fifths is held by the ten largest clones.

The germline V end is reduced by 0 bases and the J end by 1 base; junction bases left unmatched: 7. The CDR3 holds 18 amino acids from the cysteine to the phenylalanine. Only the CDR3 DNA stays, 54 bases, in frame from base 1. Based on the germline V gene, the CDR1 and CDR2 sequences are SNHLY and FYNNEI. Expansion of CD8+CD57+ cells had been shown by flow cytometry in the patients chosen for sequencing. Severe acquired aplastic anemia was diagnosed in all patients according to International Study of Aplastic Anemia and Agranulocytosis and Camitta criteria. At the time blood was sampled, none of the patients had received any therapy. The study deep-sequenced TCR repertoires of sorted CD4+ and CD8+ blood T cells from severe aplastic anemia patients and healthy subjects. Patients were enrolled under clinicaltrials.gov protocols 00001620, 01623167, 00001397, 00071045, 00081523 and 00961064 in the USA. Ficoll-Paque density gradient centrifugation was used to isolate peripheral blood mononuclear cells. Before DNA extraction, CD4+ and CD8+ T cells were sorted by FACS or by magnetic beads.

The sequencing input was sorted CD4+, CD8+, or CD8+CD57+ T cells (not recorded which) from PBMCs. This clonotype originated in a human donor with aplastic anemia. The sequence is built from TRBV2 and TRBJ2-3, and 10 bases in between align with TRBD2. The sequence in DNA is TGTGCCAGCAGTGAAGCCCCTAGCGGGAGACCCCGCACAGATACGCAGTATTTT. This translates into CASSEAPSGRPRTDTQYF.